This T cell receptor (beta chain) was observed in a study of cytomegalovirus exposure and HLA in healthy donors (dated by TCRdb to the late 2010s). About the study as a whole: An earlier analysis of approximately 590 of the donors reported 250 to 350 Gb of sequence data and more than 90 million unique TCR beta sequences from roughly 180 million T cells. Donor age, sex, ethnicity and CMV serostatus were compiled together with the repertoire data. Every discovery cohort repertoire had been produced on one sequencing platform. Several DR-DQ haplotypes were handled as single units for association and clustering because linkage in the cohort was strong. Rather than using new phenotypic data, the later analysis identified candidate immune exposures from TCR beta sequences and from how often those sequences occurred across donors. To study patterns of TCR occurrence, a later analysis re-analyzed previously published TCR beta repertoires from 700 or so donors and added high-resolution HLA genotyping. Using immunosequencing, the study profiled T cell repertoires from 550 to 750 subjects and related those repertoires to cytomegalovirus serostatus. Of the approximately 400 genotyped donors, roughly 80% were placed in the genetic ancestry cluster associated with self-reported Caucasian donors. To predict cytomegalovirus infection status, the study combined high-throughput TCR immunosequencing, statistical association of individual TCRs with disease status, and machine learning. An earlier analysis of some 500 of the donors applied high-throughput TCR beta sequencing to assess whether each TCR beta V gene segment acted as functional or pseudogenic. Along with the approximately 650-subject first cohort, a separate validation cohort of over a hundred different subjects was used. Among a few hundred genotyped donors of the cohort, an average of roughly 240,000 unique TCR beta nucleotide sequences were sequenced per donor, roughly 20% of them non-productive. A later genetic analysis took genome-wide SNP genotypes for about 55% of the 666 donors and used that subset as a discovery cohort. Around 330 gigabases of sequencing data and approximately 91 million unique TCR sequences made up an early release that covered approximately 650 HLA-typed donors. HLA typing included class I and class II loci at four-digit resolution. Typing coverage varied by locus: about 629-630 donors for A, B, C, DRB1 and DQB1; 522 for DQA1; around 570 for DPA1; approximately 490 for DPB1. The study was designed to test whether signatures of past pathogen exposure could be identified by cataloging public T cell receptors.

The investigation overall reported the following: Specific HLA alleles were associated with 18,000 or so TCR beta sequences at a false discovery rate of 0.05 in a later analysis. According to a later analysis, most CMV-associated TCR beta chains appeared to be HLA-restricted, and the HLA associations seemed to be driven largely by CMV exposure. Correlated functional status among segregating V segments might reflect linkage disequilibrium, but an unknown experimental factor could not be ruled out. The classifier was reported to diagnose cytomegalovirus status with high specificity and sensitivity in both the original and validation cohorts. While some public TCRs were present in many individuals, most TCR sequences turned up only very rarely across donors. It was suggested by the authors that the approach could potentially be generalized to other disease states and immunological phenotypes. A later analysis found that TCR association rates varied across HLA loci, with DRB1 alleles showing the most associated TCRs and HLA-C alleles the fewest. A later analysis reported that several top co-occurrence clusters appeared linked to parvovirus B19, influenza, CMV and Epstein-Barr virus. The study listed 150 to 200 TCR beta chains as associated with cytomegalovirus. Compared with equally common non-associated chains, HLA-associated TCR beta chains in a later analysis were more clonally expanded and had lower generation probabilities. The sequencing pipeline was judged likely to have produced a cluster of highly shared sequence variants as a technical artifact. Because HLA typing was unavailable for some donors at each locus, only the typed subset was used in association tests. A further reported finding was that TCR beta sequences accurately predicted the HLA-A and HLA-B alleles for most subjects in the first cohort. According to a later genetic analysis, donors in an Asian-associated ancestry cluster had fewer N-insertions in productive TCRs than the approximately 690-donor mean. Some IMGT-functional V segments, including TRBV6-2 and TRBV6-3, could not be told apart with the 87-base-pair reads, so those segments were excluded. An earlier analysis of around 540 of the donors showed that most TCR beta V segments appeared in productive rearrangements either about 87% or about 30% of the time, which broadly matched IMGT annotations. Three of the identified cytomegalovirus-associated TCR beta chains were confirmed in vitro to be specific for cytomegalovirus antigens. Only TCR beta chains were sequenced in this cohort, and the absence of alpha or paired-chain data limited detectable features. V-gene and J-gene trimming of TCR beta chains was associated with a missense DCLRE1C variant in a later genetic analysis, and the association was replicated in an independent cohort. Sequencing depth was assumed to be roughly uniform across donors in the presence/absence analyses, though that assumption may not hold. The only immune exposure information available for the cohort was CMV serostatus. Assigning TCR associations to individual alleles was difficult when HLA alleles, especially DR and DQ, strongly co-occurred. Some 15 rarely observed V segments, including chromosome 9 orphons, were excluded from the earlier analysis of some 590 of the donors because counts were too low.

Its CDR3 holds 13 amino acids, cysteine through phenylalanine. The only DNA kept is the CDR3, 39 bases in frame from the first base. Reading the germline V gene (reference sequence) gives CDR1 SGHKS and CDR2 YYEKEE. V is cut by 4 bases and J by 5 bases, and the space between the germline ends is 12 bases. The cohort comprised 550 to 700 healthy bone marrow donors. Cohort members were all nominally healthy when sampled, although unrecorded immune exposures were likely present. The donor was CMV seropositive and belonged to the group of 250 to 300 seropositive cohort members. Each donor provided a peripheral blood sample, and peripheral blood mononuclear cells were used for TCR beta sequencing. Genomic DNA extraction from the blood cell samples was performed with the Qiagen DNeasy Blood Extraction Kit. Receptor libraries were prepared by the immunoSEQ multiplex PCR assay. The multiplex PCR relied on a mix of 60 forward primers for TCR Vbeta segments and 13 reverse primers for TCR Jbeta segments. The CDR3 region of rearranged TCR beta genes was amplified from genomic DNA by a multiplex PCR assay. Amplified TCR beta libraries were sequenced as 87-base-pair reads on the Illumina HiSeq System. The authors' pipeline ran thus. A later analysis counted 65 million to 90 million unique TCR beta chains across the 666 repertoires, and 10 million to 12 million of these chains were shared by at least two donors. A nearest-neighbor algorithm error-corrected the raw reads and collapsed the reads into unique sequences, merging closely related sequences to remove PCR and sequencing errors. V, D and J gene segments were assigned by aligning CDR3 sequences to IMGT reference sequences. For a sequence to be retained, at least a six-nucleotide match to both a V gene segment and a J gene segment was required. Rearrangements were called productive when the CDR3 lacked stop codons and stayed in frame with V and J; all others were non-productive. CDR3 was defined by IMGT convention, running from the second conserved V-encoded cysteine to the conserved J-encoded phenylalanine. In an earlier analysis of approximately 500 of the donors, sequences lacking an unambiguous match to a single V gene segment were excluded. An earlier analysis of roughly 590 of the donors called V segments functional above 56.7% productive rearrangements and segregating when the between-donor standard deviation exceeded 5%. A statistical classification framework was built to diagnose cytomegalovirus status from the catalog of TCR beta chain sequences. V and J gene assignment, in a later analysis, came from comparing TCR nucleotide sequences with IMGT/GENE-DB human TR gene sequences. Using the TCRdist pipeline, a later analysis assigned CDR3 sequences along with most-parsimonious VDJ recombination scenarios. In a later analysis, every TCR beta chain was defined by the combination of its CDR3 amino acid sequence and its V-gene family, and reads without a unique V-gene family were dropped. A later analysis removed 592 highly shared, low-generation-probability nucleotide sequences to deal with suspected cross-contamination and a sequencing artifact. A later analysis calculated a clonal expansion index for each public chain from normalized within-repertoire ranks of inferred template counts. A later analysis computed generation probabilities with a VDJ recombination model fitted to out-of-frame rearrangements, and checked the results against IGoR. A later analysis scored TCR-TCR, TCR-HLA and TCR-CMV co-occurrence with hypergeometric tests, applying a repertoire-size bias correction to TCR pairs. A later analysis estimated false discovery rates by permuting HLA or CMV assignments 20 times. In a later analysis, co-occurring TCRs were grouped using DBSCAN, with TCRdist sequence similarity added in when clustering inside HLA-allele-positive subsets. Co-occurrence clustering excluded repertoires with fewer than 30,000 or more than 120,000 public chains, plus five with anomalous nucleotide sharing. TCRdb mirrors the immuneACCESS table, restricted to in-frame sequences. Some clones are absent from its copies; in checked studies, under half trace to an unresolved V gene, and the reason for the others is unknown. V and J calls plus clone size are reproduced from that table; the DNA served to infer D and trimming. The sample table shows some 90,000 clones, and 60% to 80% are seen once. The ten largest clones take up more than 20% of the sample.

A single count supports this clone. It lacks a known antigen. Base qualities were left out, and no much larger clone turns up one base away. Recombination connected TRBV5-5 to TRBJ1-2; the D region possibly corresponds to TRBD1 (5 bases align). The source of this sequence is a woman between 50 and 59 years old in good health and CMV-seropositive. The sequenced material came from PBMCs. The CDR3 region reads CASSHPGEYGYTF. The DNA sequence follows: TGTGCCAGCAGCCACCCGGGGGAGTATGGCTACACCTTC. When the CDR3 is completed using the reference TRBV5-5 and TRBJ1-2 genes on either side, the full variable domain is DAGVTQSPTHLIKTRGQQVTLRCSPISGHKSVSWYQQVLGQGPQFIFQYYEKEERGRGNFPDRFSARQFPNYSSELNVNALLLGDSALYLCASSHPGEYGYTFGSGTRLTVV.